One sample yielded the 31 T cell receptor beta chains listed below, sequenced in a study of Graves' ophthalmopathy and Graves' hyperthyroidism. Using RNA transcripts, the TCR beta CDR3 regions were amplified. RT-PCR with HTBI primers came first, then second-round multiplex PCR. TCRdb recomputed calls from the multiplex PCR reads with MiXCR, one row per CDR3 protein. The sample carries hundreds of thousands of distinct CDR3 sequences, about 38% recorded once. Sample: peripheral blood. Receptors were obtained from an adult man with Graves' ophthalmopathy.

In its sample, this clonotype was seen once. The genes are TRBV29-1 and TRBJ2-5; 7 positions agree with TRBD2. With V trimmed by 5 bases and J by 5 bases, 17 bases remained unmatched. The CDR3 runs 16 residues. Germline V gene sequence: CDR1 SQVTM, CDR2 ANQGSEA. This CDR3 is CSVSGGAALGGETQYF. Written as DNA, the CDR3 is TGCAGCGTTTCGGGGGGTGCGGCGCTTGGGGGGGAGACCCAGTACTTC.

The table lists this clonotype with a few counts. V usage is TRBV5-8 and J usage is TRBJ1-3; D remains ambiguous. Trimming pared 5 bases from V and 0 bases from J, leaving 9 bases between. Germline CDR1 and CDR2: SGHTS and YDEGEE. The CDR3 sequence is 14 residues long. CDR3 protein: CASSRRNSGNTIYF. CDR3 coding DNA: TGTGCCAGCAGTCGACGGAACTCTGGAAACACCATATATTTT.

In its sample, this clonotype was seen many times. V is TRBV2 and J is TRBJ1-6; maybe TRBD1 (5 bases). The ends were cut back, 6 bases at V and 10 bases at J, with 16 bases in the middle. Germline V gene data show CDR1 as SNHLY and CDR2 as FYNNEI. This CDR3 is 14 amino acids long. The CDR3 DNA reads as TGTGCCAGCAGGGAGAGGGCAGGGAGATCACCCCTCCACTTT. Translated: CASRERAGRSPLHF.

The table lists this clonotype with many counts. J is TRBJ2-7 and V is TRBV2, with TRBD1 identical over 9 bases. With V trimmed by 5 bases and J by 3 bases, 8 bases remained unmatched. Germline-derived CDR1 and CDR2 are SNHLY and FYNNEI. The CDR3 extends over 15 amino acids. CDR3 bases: TGTGCCAGCAGTCCACCGGGACAGGGAAGCTACGAGCAGTACTTC. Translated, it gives CASSPPGQGSYEQYF.

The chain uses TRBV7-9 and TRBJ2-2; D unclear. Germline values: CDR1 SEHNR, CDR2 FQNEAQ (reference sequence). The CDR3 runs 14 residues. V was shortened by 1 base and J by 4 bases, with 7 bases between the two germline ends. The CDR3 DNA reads TGTGCCAGCAGCTTAGGCAACCTCACCGGGGAGCTGTTTTTT. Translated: CASSLGNLTGELFF. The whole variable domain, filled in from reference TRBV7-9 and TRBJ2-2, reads DTGVSQNPRHKITKRGQNVTFRCDPISEHNRLYWYRQTLGQGPEFLTYFQNEAQLEKSRLLSDRFSAERPKGSFSTLEIQRTEQGDSAMYLCASSLGNLTGELFFGEGSRLTVL.

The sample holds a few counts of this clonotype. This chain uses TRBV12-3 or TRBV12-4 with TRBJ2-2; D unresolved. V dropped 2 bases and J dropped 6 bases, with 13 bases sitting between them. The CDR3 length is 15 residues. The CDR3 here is CASSLSLLRAGELFF. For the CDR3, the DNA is TGTGCCAGCAGTTTATCCCTCCTCCGGGCCGGGGAGCTGTTTTTT.

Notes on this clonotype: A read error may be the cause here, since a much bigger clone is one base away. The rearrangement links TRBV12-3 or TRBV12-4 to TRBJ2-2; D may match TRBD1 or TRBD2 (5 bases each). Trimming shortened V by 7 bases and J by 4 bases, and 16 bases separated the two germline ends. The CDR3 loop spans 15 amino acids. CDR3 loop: CASTRGASSTGELFF. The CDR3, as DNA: TGTGCCAGCACAAGAGGGGCGTCGTCCACCGGGGAGCTGTTTTTT.

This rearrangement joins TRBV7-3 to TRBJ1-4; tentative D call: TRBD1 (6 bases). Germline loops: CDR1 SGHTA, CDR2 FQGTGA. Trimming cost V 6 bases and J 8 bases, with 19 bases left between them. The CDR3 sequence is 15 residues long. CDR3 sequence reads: CASSEVAGAGEKLFF. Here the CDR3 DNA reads TGTGCCAGCAGTGAGGTTGCGGGGGCGGGGGAAAAACTGTTTTTT.

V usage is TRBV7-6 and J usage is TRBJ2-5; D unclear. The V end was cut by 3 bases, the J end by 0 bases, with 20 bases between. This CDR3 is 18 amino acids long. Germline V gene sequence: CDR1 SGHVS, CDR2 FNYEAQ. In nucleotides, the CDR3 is TGTGCCAGCAGCTTCGATCCTAGACTCCAAAGTTACCAAGAGACCCAGTACTTC. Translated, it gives CASSFDPRLQSYQETQYF.

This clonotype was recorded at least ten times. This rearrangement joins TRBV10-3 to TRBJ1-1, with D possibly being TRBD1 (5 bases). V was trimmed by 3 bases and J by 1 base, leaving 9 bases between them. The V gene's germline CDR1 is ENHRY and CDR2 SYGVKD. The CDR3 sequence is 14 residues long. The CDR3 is CAISETGGNTEAFF. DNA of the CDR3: TGTGCCATCAGTGAAACGGGGGGGAACACTGAAGCTTTCTTT.

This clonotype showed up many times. CDR3 protein: CASSSLYPGRVSPLHF. The CDR3 DNA reads TGTGCCAGCAGCTCCCTCTACCCGGGACGGGTTTCGCCCCTCCACTTT. The V call is TRBV5-8, the J call TRBJ1-6, with D possibly being TRBD1 (5 bases). CDR1 SGHTS and CDR2 YDEGEE come from the germline V gene. This CDR3 has 16 amino acids. The germline V and J ends were trimmed by 3 bases and 13 bases, with 23 bases remaining between them.

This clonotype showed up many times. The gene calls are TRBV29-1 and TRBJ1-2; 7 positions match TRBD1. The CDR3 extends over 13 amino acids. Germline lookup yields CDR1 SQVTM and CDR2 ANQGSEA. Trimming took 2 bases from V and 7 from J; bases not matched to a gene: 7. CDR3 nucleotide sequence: TGCAGCGTTGAAAGTCAGGGGGGCCTTGGCTACACCTTC. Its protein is CSVESQGGLGYTF. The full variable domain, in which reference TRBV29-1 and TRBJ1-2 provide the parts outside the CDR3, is SAVISQKPSRDICQRGTSLTIQCQVDSQVTMMFWYRQQPGQSLTLIATANQGSEATYESGFVIDKFPISRPNLTFSTLTVSNMSPEDSSIYLCSVESQGGLGYTFGSGTRLTVV.

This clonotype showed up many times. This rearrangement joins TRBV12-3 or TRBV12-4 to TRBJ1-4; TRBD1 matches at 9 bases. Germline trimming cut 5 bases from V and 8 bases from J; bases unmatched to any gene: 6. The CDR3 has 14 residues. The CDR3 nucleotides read TGTGCCAGCAGTCAACAGGGGGCGCGGGAAAAACTGTTTTTT. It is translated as CASSQQGAREKLFF.

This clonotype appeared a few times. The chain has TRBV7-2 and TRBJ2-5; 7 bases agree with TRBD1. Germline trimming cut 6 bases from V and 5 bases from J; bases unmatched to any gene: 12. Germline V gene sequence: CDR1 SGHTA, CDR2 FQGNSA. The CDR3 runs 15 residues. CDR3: CASRPTTGVGETQYF. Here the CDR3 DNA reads TGTGCCAGCAGACCGACAACAGGGGTGGGGGAGACCCAGTACTTC.

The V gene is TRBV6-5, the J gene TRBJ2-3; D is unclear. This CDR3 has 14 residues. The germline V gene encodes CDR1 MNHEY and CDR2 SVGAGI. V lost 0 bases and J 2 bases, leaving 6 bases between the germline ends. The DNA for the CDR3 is TGTGCCAGCAGTTACTCAACGAACACAGATACGCAGTATTTT. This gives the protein CASSYSTNTDTQYF.

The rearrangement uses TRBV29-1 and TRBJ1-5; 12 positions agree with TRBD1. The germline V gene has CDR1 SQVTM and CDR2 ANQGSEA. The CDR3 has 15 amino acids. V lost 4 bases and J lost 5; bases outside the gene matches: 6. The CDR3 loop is CSVVAGQGADQPQHF. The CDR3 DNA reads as TGCAGCGTTGTGGCGGGACAGGGGGCTGATCAGCCCCAGCATTTT. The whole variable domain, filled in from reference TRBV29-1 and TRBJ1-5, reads SAVISQKPSRDICQRGTSLTIQCQVDSQVTMMFWYRQQPGQSLTLIATANQGSEATYESGFVIDKFPISRPNLTFSTLTVSNMSPEDSSIYLCSVVAGQGADQPQHFGDGTRLSIL.

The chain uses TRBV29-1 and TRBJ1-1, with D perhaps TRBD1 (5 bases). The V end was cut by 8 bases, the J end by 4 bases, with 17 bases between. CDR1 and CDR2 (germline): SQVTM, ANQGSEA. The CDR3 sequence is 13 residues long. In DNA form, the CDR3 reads TGCAGCTCACCTCTACTGACAGCCACTGAAGCTTTCTTT. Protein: CSSPLLTATEAFF.

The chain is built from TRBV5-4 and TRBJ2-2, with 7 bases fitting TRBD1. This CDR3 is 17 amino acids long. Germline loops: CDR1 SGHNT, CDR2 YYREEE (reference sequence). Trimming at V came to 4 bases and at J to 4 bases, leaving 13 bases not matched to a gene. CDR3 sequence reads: CASSIKAGTDITGELFF. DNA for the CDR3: TGTGCCAGCAGCATCAAGGCCGGGACAGATATCACCGGGGAGCTGTTTTTT.

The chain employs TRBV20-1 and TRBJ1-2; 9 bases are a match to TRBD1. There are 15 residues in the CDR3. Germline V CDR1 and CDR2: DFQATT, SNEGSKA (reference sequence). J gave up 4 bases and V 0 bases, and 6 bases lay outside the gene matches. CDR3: CSARDSDRGIYGYTF. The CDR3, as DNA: TGCAGTGCTAGAGATTCGGACAGGGGAATCTATGGCTACACCTTC.

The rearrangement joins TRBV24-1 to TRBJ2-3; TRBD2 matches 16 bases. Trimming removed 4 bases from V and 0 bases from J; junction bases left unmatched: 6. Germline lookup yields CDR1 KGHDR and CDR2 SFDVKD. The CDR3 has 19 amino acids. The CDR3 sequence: CATSDPGTSGRVSTDTQYF. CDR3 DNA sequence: TGTGCCACCAGTGACCCCGGGACTAGCGGGAGGGTTAGCACAGATACGCAGTATTTT.

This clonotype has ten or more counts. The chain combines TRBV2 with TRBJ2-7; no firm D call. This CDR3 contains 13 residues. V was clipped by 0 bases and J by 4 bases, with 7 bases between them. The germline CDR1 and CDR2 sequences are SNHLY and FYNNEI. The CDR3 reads CASSEARVYEQYF. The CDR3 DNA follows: TGTGCCAGCAGTGAAGCACGGGTTTACGAGCAGTACTTC.

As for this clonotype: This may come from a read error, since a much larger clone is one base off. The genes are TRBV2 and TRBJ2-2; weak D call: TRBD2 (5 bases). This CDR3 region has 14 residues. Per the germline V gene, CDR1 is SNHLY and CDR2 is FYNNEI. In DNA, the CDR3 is TGTGCCGGCAGTCTCGACAAGCGGAGCGGGGAGCTGTTTTTT. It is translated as CAGSLDKRSGELFF.

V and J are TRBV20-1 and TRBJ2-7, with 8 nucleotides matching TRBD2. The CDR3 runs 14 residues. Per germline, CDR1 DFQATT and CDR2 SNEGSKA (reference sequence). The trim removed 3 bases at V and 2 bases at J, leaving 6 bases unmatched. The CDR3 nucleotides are TGCAGTGCTAGGACACTAGCGGAGGCCTACGAGCAGTACTTC. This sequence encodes CSARTLAEAYEQYF.

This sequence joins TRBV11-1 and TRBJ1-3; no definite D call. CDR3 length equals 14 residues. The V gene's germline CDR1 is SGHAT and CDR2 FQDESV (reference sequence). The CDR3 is CARVSNANGNTIYF. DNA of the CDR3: TGTGCTAGAGTTTCGAACGCTAATGGAAACACCATATATTTT. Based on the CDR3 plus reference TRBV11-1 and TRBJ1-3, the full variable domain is EAEVAQSPRYKITEKSQAVAFWCDPISGHATLYWYRQILGQGPELLVQFQDESVVDDSQLPKDRFSAERLKGVDSTLKIQPAELGDSAMYLCARVSNANGNTIYFGEGSWLTVV.

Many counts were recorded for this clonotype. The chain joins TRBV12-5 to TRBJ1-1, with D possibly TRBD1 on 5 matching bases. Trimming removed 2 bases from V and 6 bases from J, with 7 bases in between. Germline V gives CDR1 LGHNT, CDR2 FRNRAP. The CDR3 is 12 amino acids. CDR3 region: CASGLRGSEAFF. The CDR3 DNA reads TGTGCTAGTGGTTTGAGGGGATCTGAAGCTTTCTTT.

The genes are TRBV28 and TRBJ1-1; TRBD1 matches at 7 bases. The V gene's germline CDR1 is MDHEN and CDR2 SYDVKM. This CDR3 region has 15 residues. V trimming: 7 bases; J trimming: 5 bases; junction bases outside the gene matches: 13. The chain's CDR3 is CASNLGDREGTEAFF. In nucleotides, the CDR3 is TGTGCCAGCAACCTGGGGGACAGAGAGGGAACTGAAGCTTTCTTT.

CDR3 nucleotide sequence: TGTGCCAGCAGCCTCGACATCGACGAGCAGTACTTC. Amino acids: CASSLDIDEQYF. The chain employs TRBV5-6 and TRBJ2-7, with D unresolved. Germline lookup yields CDR1 SGHDT and CDR2 YYEEEE. CDR3 length: 12 residues. Trimming removed 4 bases from V and 5 bases from J, with 10 bases in between.

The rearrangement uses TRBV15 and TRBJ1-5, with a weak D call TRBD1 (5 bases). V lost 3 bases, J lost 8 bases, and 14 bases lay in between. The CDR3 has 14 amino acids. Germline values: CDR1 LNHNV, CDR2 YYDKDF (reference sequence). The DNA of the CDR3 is TGTGCCACCAGCAGTAGGAGAGGGGTTGAGCCCCAGCATTTT. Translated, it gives CATSSRRGVEPQHF.

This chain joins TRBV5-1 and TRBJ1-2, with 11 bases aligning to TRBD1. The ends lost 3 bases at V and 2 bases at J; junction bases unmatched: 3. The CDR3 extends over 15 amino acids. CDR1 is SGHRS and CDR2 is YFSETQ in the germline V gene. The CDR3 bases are TGCGCCAGCAGCTCATGGACAGGGGGCAACTATGGCTACACCTTC. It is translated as CASSSWTGGNYGYTF.

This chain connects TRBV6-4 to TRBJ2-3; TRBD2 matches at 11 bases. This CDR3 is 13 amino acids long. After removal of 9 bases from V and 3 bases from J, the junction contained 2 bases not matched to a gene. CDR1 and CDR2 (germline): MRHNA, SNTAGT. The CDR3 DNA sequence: TGTGCCAGTAGCGGGAGGGCAACAGATACGCAGTATTTT. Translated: CASSGRATDTQYF.

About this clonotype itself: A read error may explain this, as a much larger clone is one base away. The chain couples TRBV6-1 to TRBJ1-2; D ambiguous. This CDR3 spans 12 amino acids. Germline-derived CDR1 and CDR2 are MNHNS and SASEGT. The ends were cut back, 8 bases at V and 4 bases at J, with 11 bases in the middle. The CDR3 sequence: CASRGSVYGYTF. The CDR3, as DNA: TGTGCCAGCCGAGGATCGGTCTATGGCTACACCTTC.